Each of the 14 T cell receptor beta chains below was sequenced from the same sample in a study of shared clonotypes between healthy human individuals. CD45RO-negative CD8 cells positively selected for CCR7 made up the naive population, which excluded terminally differentiated effector memory CD45RA+ cells. Sequencing used immunoSEQ multiplex PCR; TCRdb keeps in-frame clones, though not all of them. Among roughly 770,000 clones listed, about 96% were seen once. Source material: naive CD8+ T cells sorted from blood. Receptor source: a man aged 30 to 45 in good health.

The genes are TRBV28 and TRBJ1-2; tentatively, D is TRBD1 (5 bases). This CDR3 contains 13 residues. Germline lookup yields CDR1 MDHEN and CDR2 SYDVKM. Trimming cost V 5 bases and J 7 bases, with 14 bases left between them. The CDR3 DNA follows: TGTGCCAGCAGTAAACCGACAGCAAGTGGCTACACCTTC. Protein product: CASSKPTASGYTF.

The V and J genes are TRBV11-2 and TRBJ1-1; 8 bases are a match to TRBD1. With 8 bases clipped from V and 0 bases from J, the junction kept 8 bases outside the gene matches. Looked up from germline, CDR1 is SGHAT and CDR2 is FQNNGV. The CDR3 extends over 15 amino acids. The chain's CDR3 is CASGPIQGVNTEAFF. The CDR3 bases are TGTGCCAGCGGCCCAATACAGGGGGTGAACACTGAAGCTTTCTTT.

About this clone itself: The sample holds other DNA sequences that translate to the same CDR3. The chain is built from TRBV28 and TRBJ2-2; no clear D. The ends were cut back, 4 bases at V and 8 bases at J, with 8 bases in the middle. The germline CDR1 and CDR2 sequences are MDHEN and SYDVKM. This CDR3 contains 12 residues. CDR3 region: CASSWSPGELFF. The CDR3 nucleotides read TGTGCCAGCAGTTGGTCCCCTGGGGAGCTGTTTTTT.

The rearrangement joins TRBV19 to TRBJ2-7, with D unclear. This CDR3 is built from 14 residues. V was trimmed by 1 base and J by 4 bases, leaving 11 bases between them. In germline, CDR1 is LNHDA, CDR2 SQIVND (reference sequence). The DNA of the CDR3 is TGTGCCAGTAGTATAGGCAACCTAGGATACGAGCAGTACTTC. Its translation is CASSIGNLGYEQYF. The full variable domain, in which reference TRBV19 and TRBJ2-7 provide the parts outside the CDR3, is DGGITQSPKYLFRKEGQNVTLSCEQNLNHDAMYWYRQDPGQGLRLIYYSQIVNDFQKGDIAEGYSVSREKKESFPLTVTSAQKNPTAFYLCASSIGNLGYEQYFGPGTRLTVT.

This chain joins TRBV10-2 and TRBJ2-4; 11 nucleotides align to TRBD2. V gave up 8 bases and J gave up 7 bases; unmatched junction bases: 10. Germline loops: CDR1 WSHSY, CDR2 SAAADI. This CDR3 has 15 amino acids. The CDR3: CASETSGSLGNIQYF. In DNA, the CDR3 is TGCGCCAGCGAAACTAGCGGGAGCTTAGGGAACATTCAGTACTTC.

The chain uses TRBV11-2 and TRBJ2-3; TRBD2 matches 10 bases. V shed 3 bases and J 4 bases; nucleotides not matched to a gene: 4. This CDR3 has 15 amino acids. Germline lookup yields CDR1 SGHAT and CDR2 FQNNGV. In DNA, the CDR3 is TGTGCCAGCAGCTTCCTAGCGGGAGTTTCAGATACGCAGTATTTT. This translates into CASSFLAGVSDTQYF.

This clone is a singleton in its sample. The J gene is TRBJ2-5, the V gene TRBV29-1; D is possibly TRBD2 (7 bases). CDR1 is SQVTM and CDR2 is ANQGSEA in the germline V gene. Trimming removed 3 bases from V and 1 base from J, with 12 bases in between. This CDR3 is 14 amino acids long. CDR3 bases: TGCAGCGTTGAGGAGGGGGAGGGCCAAGAGACCCAGTACTTC. Translated, it gives CSVEEGEGQETQYF.

The chain combines TRBV7-9 with TRBJ2-1; weak D call: TRBD2 (5 bases). Germline V gives CDR1 SEHNR, CDR2 FQNEAQ (reference sequence). V was pared by 4 bases and J by 9 bases, with 10 bases between. The CDR3 has 12 amino acids. DNA for the CDR3: TGTGCCAGCAGCTCTCATCGGGGTGAGCAGTTCTTC. Translation: CASSSHRGEQFF. The complete variable domain, with remaining parts taken from reference TRBV7-9 and TRBJ2-1, reads DTGVSQNPRHKITKRGQNVTFRCDPISEHNRLYWYRQTLGQGPEFLTYFQNEAQLEKSRLLSDRFSAERPKGSFSTLEIQRTEQGDSAMYLCASSSHRGEQFFGPGTRLTVL.

The gene calls are TRBV12-5 and TRBJ2-1, with 10 bases aligning to TRBD1. With V trimmed by 5 bases and J by 7 bases, 11 bases remained unmatched. Germline V CDR1 and CDR2: LGHNT, FRNRAP. CDR3 length: 16 residues. The CDR3 DNA sequence: TGTGCTAGTGGTCTCGCCGGACAGGGGGATCGGAATGAGCAGTTCTTC. This gives the protein CASGLAGQGDRNEQFF.

The rearrangement links TRBV28 to TRBJ2-7; possible D gene TRBD1, 6 bases. With 3 bases removed from V and 3 bases from J, the gap between germline ends came to 12 bases. Germline V gene data show CDR1 as MDHEN and CDR2 as SYDVKM. The CDR3 sequence is 14 residues long. The CDR3 DNA is TGTGCCAGCAGTTTTCCAGGGGTAGGCTACGAGCAGTACTTC. Translation: CASSFPGVGYEQYF. The whole variable domain, filled in from reference TRBV28 and TRBJ2-7, reads DVKVTQSSRYLVKRTGEKVFLECVQDMDHENMFWYRQDPGLGLRLIYFSYDVKMKEKGDIPEGYSVSREKKERFSLILESASTNQTSMYLCASSFPGVGYEQYFGPGTRLTVT.

The rearrangement links TRBV7-9 to TRBJ1-2; D is unclear. Trimming took off 5 bases at V and 4 bases at J, with 14 bases between the two ends. Germline V gene data show CDR1 as SEHNR and CDR2 as FQNEAQ (reference sequence). The CDR3 has 14 residues. The CDR3 DNA is TGTGCCAGCAGCCGGCCCACAGCCTTCTATGGCTACACCTTC. It is translated as CASSRPTAFYGYTF. The complete variable domain, with remaining parts taken from reference TRBV7-9 and TRBJ1-2, reads DTGVSQNPRHKITKRGQNVTFRCDPISEHNRLYWYRQTLGQGPEFLTYFQNEAQLEKSRLLSDRFSAERPKGSFSTLEIQRTEQGDSAMYLCASSRPTAFYGYTFGSGTRLTVV.

The CDR3 nucleotides are TGTGCCATCAGTACGACAGAAATGAACACTGAAGCTTTCTTT. Residues: CAISTTEMNTEAFF. This chain connects TRBV10-3 to TRBJ1-1; tentative D call: TRBD1 (5 bases). Germline values: CDR1 ENHRY, CDR2 SYGVKD. The CDR3 has 14 amino acids. V lost 5 bases and J 0 bases, leaving 10 bases between the germline ends.

This chain uses TRBV5-4 with TRBJ2-5; D call uncertain. Per the germline V gene, CDR1 is SGHNT and CDR2 is YYREEE (reference sequence). The CDR3 has 14 residues. V lost 5 bases and J lost 5, with 16 bases in between. CDR3 sequence (DNA): TGTGCCAGCAGAGACTGGACGGTTACCGAGACCCAGTACTTC. Translated: CASRDWTVTETQYF.

The gene calls are TRBV13 and TRBJ2-2; 9 bases agree with TRBD2. Germline CDR1 and CDR2: PRHDT and FYEKMQ (reference sequence). The CDR3 covers 16 residues. After removal of 2 bases from V and 4 bases from J, the junction contained 5 bases not matched to a gene. The CDR3 loop reads CASSLFLAGRTGELFF. The CDR3, as DNA: TGTGCCAGCAGCTTATTCCTAGCGGGACGCACCGGGGAGCTGTTTTTT.